This note documents a single T cell receptor (beta chain) sequence. The sample originates from a study of CD8 T cells in Susac syndrome. Background on the study: Patients with Susac syndrome were, at the time of blood collection, therapy-naive, maintained on corticosteroids, or maintained on intravenous immunoglobulin alone.

The germline V gene encodes CDR1 GTSNPN and CDR2 SVGIG (reference sequence). The CDR3 sequence is 14 residues long. V lost 4 bases and J lost 3; bases outside the gene matches: 6. TCR beta sequencing was performed on blood CD8+ and CD4+ T cells. RNA was extracted with the RNeasy kit, and a quantity of roughly 0.5 to 1 ug was reverse transcribed using random hexamers. One entry per CDR3 protein results from TCRdb running MiXCR on the immunoSEQ multiplex PCR reads. This sample has fewer than 85,000 distinct CDR3 sequences; about 95% occur once, and the top ten carry roughly 0.44%. Sequencing was done on a sample of CD8+ T cells from PBMCs. The sequence derives from a human donor with Susac syndrome. This sequence joins TRBV30 and TRBJ2-7, with 10 nucleotides matching TRBD1. Written as DNA, the CDR3 is TGTGCCTGGACCACAGGGACAGGGGTCTACGAGCAGTACTTC. It codes for CAWTTGTGVYEQYF.